This T cell receptor beta chain derives from a study of T cells in lung cancer brain metastases listed by TCRdb under 2018. Regarding the research as a whole: Of the 20 to 25 patients, more than 15 had a history of tobacco use, with a median of 40 pack-years. The study compared TCR beta CDR3 repertoires between fully resected primary non-small cell lung cancers and paired brain metastases. Median interval between primary and brain metastasis specimen acquisition was less than 400 days. Of the roughly 21 patients, approximately 19 received no interval therapy between resection of the primary and resection of the metastasis. The average DNA integrity number was 3.5 to 4 in both primary and metastatic specimens, and the two sites did not differ significantly. The cohort comprised around 20 patients contributing about 40 specimens, one primary lung lesion and one brain metastasis each. Of the patients, approximately twelve were female and roughly nine were male, and their median age at first diagnosis was 57.5 years.

Worth noting for this clone: It has no known antigen specificity. There are no base qualities to consult, and no much larger clone falls within one base.

The full study reports these points: Effects of preoperative corticosteroids on T cell infiltration in brain metastases could not be controlled. A significantly larger repertoire fraction was made up by the ten most abundant clones in brain metastases than in primaries, which was suggestive of clonal expansion. Brain metastases had significantly fewer unique productive clones than paired primaries (median 1540 versus 4551). Most clones were found to be lesion-specific, and limited overlap was observed between paired lesions (mean Morisita index about 0.24). Retrieval of the complete infiltrating T cell repertoire may have been prevented by DNA fragmentation in FFPE samples.

Patients had resection either for delayed recurrence of a solitary brain metastasis or for synchronous oligometastatic disease. To avoid including cancers other than NSCLC, any patient with a history of multiple malignancies was excluded. Tumor areas were macrodissected from several deparaffinized approximately 11 um unstained sections under guidance from marked H&E slides. All specimens were fixed in formalin and embedded in paraffin (FFPE). Genomic DNA was extracted using the AllPrep DNA/RNA FFPE Kit. CDR1 and CDR2 were assigned from the germline V gene as SGHTA and FQGNSA. The germline ends are 6 bases apart after V is trimmed by 3 bases and J by 0 bases. From its cysteine to its phenylalanine, the CDR3 spans 15 amino acids. Kept here is only the CDR3 DNA, which spans 45 bases and is read in frame from base 1. Each sample received about 2.24 to 5.5 ug of genomic DNA as input, and the DNA input was kept equal within each pair of samples. TCR beta libraries were constructed with the immunoSEQ hsTCRbeta Kit, which uses multiplexed V and J gene primers in two PCR steps. Pooled libraries, together with positive and negative controls, were sequenced on an Illumina MiSeq with a 100-cycle paired-end protocol. Turning to the authors' computational methods: Raw data were processed by the immunoSEQ vendor into normalized, annotated TCR beta repertoire reports. Richness was counted as unique clones by nucleotide sequence, and total richness was extrapolated with the iChao1 and Efron-Thisted estimators. Pielou's evenness, Simpson's index, top-ten clone proportional abundance, and Morisita overlap index were used to characterize and compare paired lesions. In TCRdb, the immuneACCESS table is reduced to in-frame sequences with V and J assigned. These tables do not hold every clone; where another copy was compared, an unresolved V gene accounts for under half, and the others remain unexplained. The DNA was the basis for D and trimming; V, J and clone size are from that table. This sample has several thousand clones in its table, and about 86% of those were observed once. The top ten clones comprise 10% to 11% of the sample.

The chain was built from TRBV7-2 and TRBJ1-6, with the identity of the D gene unclear. This sequence was found in a man in his sixties with non-small cell lung cancer. The sequencing sample was made of tumor tissue from the primary lung tumor. According to the study, the label for this sample's cell subset or site signals: primary lung cancer lesion. CDR3 region: CASSFRSSYNSPLHF. Here is the DNA: TGTGCCAGCAGCTTCAGGAGCTCCTATAATTCACCCCTCCACTTT. The variable domain in full, with residues beyond the CDR3 obtained from the reference TRBV7-2 and TRBJ1-6 genes, is GAGVSQSPSNKVTEKGKDVELRCDPISGHTALYWYRQSLGQGLEFLIYFQGNSAPDKSGLPSDRFSAERTGGSVSTLTIQRTQQEDSAVYLCASSFRSSYNSPLHFGNGTRLTVT.